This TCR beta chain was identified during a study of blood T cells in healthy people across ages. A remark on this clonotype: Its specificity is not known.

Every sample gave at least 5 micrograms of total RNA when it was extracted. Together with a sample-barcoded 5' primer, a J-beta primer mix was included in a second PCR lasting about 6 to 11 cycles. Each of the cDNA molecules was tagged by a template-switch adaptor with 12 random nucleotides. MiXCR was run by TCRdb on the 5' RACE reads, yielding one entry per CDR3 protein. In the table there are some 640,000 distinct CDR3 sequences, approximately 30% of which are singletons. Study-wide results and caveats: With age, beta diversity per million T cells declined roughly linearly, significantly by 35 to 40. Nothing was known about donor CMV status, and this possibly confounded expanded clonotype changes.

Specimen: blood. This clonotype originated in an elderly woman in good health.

The CDR3 region is CATSAVGGTDTQYF. CDR3 coding DNA: TGTGCCACCAGTGCAGTCGGGGGCACAGATACGCAGTATTTT. V and J are TRBV24-1 and TRBJ2-3; D is perhaps TRBD2 (5 bases). V lost 5 bases to trimming and J lost 1 base, with 9 bases between them. CDR3 size: 14 residues. Looked up from germline, CDR1 is KGHDR and CDR2 is SFDVKD.